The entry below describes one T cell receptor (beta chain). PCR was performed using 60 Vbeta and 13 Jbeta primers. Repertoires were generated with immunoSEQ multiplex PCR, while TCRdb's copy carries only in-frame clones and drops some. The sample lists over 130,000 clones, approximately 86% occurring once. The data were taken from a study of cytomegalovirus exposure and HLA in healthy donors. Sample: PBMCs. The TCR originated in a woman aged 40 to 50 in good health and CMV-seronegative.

The CDR3 is CASSLTLYQPQHF. The CDR3, as DNA: TGTGCCAGCAGTTTGACATTGTATCAGCCCCAGCATTTT. V and J are TRBV6-5 and TRBJ1-5; D is unclear. With 4 bases removed from V and 5 bases from J, the gap between germline ends came to 9 bases. The CDR3 runs 13 residues. Germline V lookup: CDR1 MNHEY, CDR2 SVGAGI.